What follows are 10 T cell receptor beta chains derived from one specimen sequenced in a study of radiation and T cells in renal cell carcinoma. The time point denotes: blood 2 weeks post-SBRT. Sample treatment: 15 Gy SBRT to primary tumor, nephrectomy 4 weeks later. TCRdb's table, derived via immunoSEQ multiplex PCR, lists solely in-frame clones and lacks some. The table lists 100,000 to 150,000 clones, about 81% of them singletons. The sample consisted of blood, taken from a patient whose treatment included radiotherapy and nephrectomy. The receptors originated from a man aged 45 to 65 with renal cell carcinoma.

This clone appeared many times. V and J are TRBV5-1 and TRBJ2-7, with D perhaps TRBD2 (5 bases). The CDR3 has 15 residues. Germline CDR1 reads SGHRS; CDR2 reads YFSETQ. V was cut by 1 base and J by 2 bases, with 13 bases left in between. The CDR3 DNA reads TGCGCCAGCAGCTTGTTTGCTGACTATGCCTACGAGCAGTACTTC. Translating it yields CASSLFADYAYEQYF.

V usage is TRBV6-5 and J usage is TRBJ2-1; D possibly corresponds to TRBD2 (6 bases). The V gene lost 5 bases and the J gene lost 4 bases, with 9 bases spanning the gap. Germline CDR1 is MNHEY and CDR2 is SVGAGI. There are 13 residues in the CDR3. As DNA, the CDR3 is TGTGCCAGCAGTCCCGGGGGTTACAATGAGCAGTTCTTC. Amino acids: CASSPGGYNEQFF.

CDR3: CASSQGQGGEKLFF. Written as DNA, the CDR3 is TGTGCCAGCAGCCAAGGACAGGGGGGTGAAAAACTGTTTTTT. V is TRBV4-2 and J is TRBJ1-4; 9 bases are shared with TRBD1. V dropped 1 base and J dropped 7; count of bases not matched to a gene: 1. Germline-derived CDR1 and CDR2 are LGHNA and YNFKEQ. The CDR3 has 14 residues.

The genes are TRBV10-3 and TRBJ2-3; TRBD2 agrees at 7 bases. Germline V gives CDR1 ENHRY, CDR2 SYGVKD. The length of the CDR3 is 15 residues. With 4 bases clipped from V and 3 bases from J, the junction kept 7 bases outside the gene matches. Here the CDR3 DNA reads TGTGCCATCAGTGGTGGACTAGAGTTTACAGATACGCAGTATTTT. It is translated as CAISGGLEFTDTQYF.

This chain's CDR3 is CSVERDRGTVGYTF. Written as DNA, the CDR3 is TGCAGCGTTGAAAGGGACAGGGGTACCGTCGGCTACACCTTC. This chain joins TRBV29-1 and TRBJ1-2; 10 bases are shared with TRBD1. The CDR3 length is 14 residues. The V and J ends lost 2 bases and 8 bases, in that order; junction bases with no gene match: 8. The germline V gene has CDR1 SQVTM and CDR2 ANQGSEA. The variable domain in full, completed from reference TRBV29-1 and TRBJ1-2, reads SAVISQKPSRDICQRGTSLTIQCQVDSQVTMMFWYRQQPGQSLTLIATANQGSEATYESGFVIDKFPISRPNLTFSTLTVSNMSPEDSSIYLCSVERDRGTVGYTFGSGTRLTVV.

CDR3 region: CASSPDRNQETQYF. DNA of the CDR3: TGCGCCAGCAGCCCCGACAGGAACCAAGAGACCCAGTACTTC. This sequence joins TRBV5-1 and TRBJ2-5; a weak D match, TRBD1 (6 bases). CDR3 length: 14 amino acids. The V end lost 4 bases, the J end lost 0 bases, and 10 bases lay between the germline ends. Germline V CDR1 and CDR2: SGHRS, YFSETQ.

V gene TRBV19 combines with J gene TRBJ1-5, with TRBD1 matching over 8 bases. J gave up 3 bases and V 4 bases, and 8 bases lay outside the gene matches. Per the germline V gene, CDR1 is LNHDA and CDR2 is SQIVND (reference sequence). This CDR3 is 16 amino acids long. In nucleotides, the CDR3 is TGTGCCAGTAGTACGCAGGGGGCGGAGGTCAATCAGCCCCAGCATTTT. This encodes CASSTQGAEVNQPQHF.

Only one count was recorded for this clone. This chain connects TRBV7-9 to TRBJ1-1; D is possibly TRBD1 (6 bases). The CDR3 length is 15 residues. V lost 5 bases to trimming and J lost 4 bases, with 17 bases between them. Germline CDR1 SEHNR, CDR2 FQNEAQ (reference sequence). The CDR3, as DNA: TGTGCCAGCAGCCGAAAACAGGGCGGGGGCACTGAAGCTTTCTTT. As protein: CASSRKQGGGTEAFF.

V usage is TRBV27 and J usage is TRBJ2-6; possibly TRBD1 for D (7 bases). V was cut by 4 bases and J by 5 bases, with 15 bases left in between. The CDR3 extends over 16 amino acids. Germline values: CDR1 MNHEY, CDR2 SMNVEV (reference sequence). The CDR3 loop is CASSSGGGRRANVLTF. The CDR3 coding sequence is TGTGCCAGCAGTTCAGGGGGTGGGAGGCGGGCCAACGTCCTGACTTTC.

This clone was observed once. The chain couples TRBV28 to TRBJ2-2; D is possibly TRBD1 (6 bases). CDR1 is MDHEN and CDR2 is SYDVKM in the germline V gene. Trimming removed 2 bases from V and 4 bases from J, with 8 bases in between. This CDR3 comprises 14 residues. The CDR3 nucleotides are TGTGCCAGCAGTTTAGGACAGAGCACCGGGGAGCTGTTTTTT. Residues: CASSLGQSTGELFF.